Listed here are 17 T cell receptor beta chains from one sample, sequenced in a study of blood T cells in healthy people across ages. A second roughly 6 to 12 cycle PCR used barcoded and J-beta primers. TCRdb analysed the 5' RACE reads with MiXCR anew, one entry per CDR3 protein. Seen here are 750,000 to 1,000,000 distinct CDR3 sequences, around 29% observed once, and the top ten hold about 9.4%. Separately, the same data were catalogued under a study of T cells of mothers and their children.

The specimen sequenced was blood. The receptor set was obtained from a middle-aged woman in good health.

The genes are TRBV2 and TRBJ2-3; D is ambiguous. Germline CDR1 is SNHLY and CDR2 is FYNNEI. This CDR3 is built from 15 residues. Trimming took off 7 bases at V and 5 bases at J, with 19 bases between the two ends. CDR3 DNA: TGTGCCAGCACGGCCTTGATGGGGATTGGAGATACGCAGTATTTT. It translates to CASTALMGIGDTQYF. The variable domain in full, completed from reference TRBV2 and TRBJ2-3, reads EPEVTQTPSHQVTQMGQEVILRCVPISNHLYFYWYRQILGQKVEFLVSFYNNEISEKSEIFDDQFSVERPDGSNFTLKIRSTKLEDSAMYFCASTALMGIGDTQYFGPGTRLTVL.

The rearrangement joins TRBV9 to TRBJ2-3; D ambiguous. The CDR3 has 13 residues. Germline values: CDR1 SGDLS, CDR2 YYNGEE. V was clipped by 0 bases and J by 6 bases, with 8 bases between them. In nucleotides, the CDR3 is TGTGCCAGCAGCGTAGAAGGTAGGGATACGCAGTATTTT. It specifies CASSVEGRDTQYF.

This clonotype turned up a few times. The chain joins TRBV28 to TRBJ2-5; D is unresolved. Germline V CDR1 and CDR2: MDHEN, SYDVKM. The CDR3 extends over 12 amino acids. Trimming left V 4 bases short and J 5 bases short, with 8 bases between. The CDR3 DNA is TGTGCCAGCAGTTCCCCGATGGAGACCCAGTACTTC. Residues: CASSSPMETQYF. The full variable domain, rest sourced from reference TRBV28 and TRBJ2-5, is DVKVTQSSRYLVKRTGEKVFLECVQDMDHENMFWYRQDPGLGLRLIYFSYDVKMKEKGDIPEGYSVSREKKERFSLILESASTNQTSMYLCASSSPMETQYFGPGTRLLVL.

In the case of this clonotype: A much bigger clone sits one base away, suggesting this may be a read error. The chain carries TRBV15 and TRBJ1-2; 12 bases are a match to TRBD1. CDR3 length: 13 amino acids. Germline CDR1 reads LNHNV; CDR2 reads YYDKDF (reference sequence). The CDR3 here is CTTSGTGGVSYTF. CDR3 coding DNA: TGTACCACCAGCGGGACAGGGGGCGTTAGCTACACCTTC.

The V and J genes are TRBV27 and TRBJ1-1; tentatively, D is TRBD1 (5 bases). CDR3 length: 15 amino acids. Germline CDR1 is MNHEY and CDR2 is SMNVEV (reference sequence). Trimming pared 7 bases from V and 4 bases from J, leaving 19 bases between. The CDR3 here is CASIRSRVSRTEAFF. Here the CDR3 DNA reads TGTGCCAGCATTCGATCCAGGGTATCCCGCACTGAAGCTTTCTTT.

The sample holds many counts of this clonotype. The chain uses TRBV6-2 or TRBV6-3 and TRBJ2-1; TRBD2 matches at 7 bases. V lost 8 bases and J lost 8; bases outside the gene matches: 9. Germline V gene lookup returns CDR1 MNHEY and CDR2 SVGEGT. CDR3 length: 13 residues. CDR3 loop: CASRLAGAHEQFF. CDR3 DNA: TGTGCCAGCCGACTAGCTGGGGCGCATGAGCAGTTCTTC.

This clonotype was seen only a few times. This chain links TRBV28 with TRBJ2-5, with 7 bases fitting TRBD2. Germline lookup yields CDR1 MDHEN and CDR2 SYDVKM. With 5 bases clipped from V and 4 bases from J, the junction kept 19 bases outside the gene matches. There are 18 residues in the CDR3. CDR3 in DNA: TGTGCCAGCAGTCCTGGATCTAAGGGACTAACTAAAGGAGAGACCCAGTACTTC. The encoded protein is CASSPGSKGLTKGETQYF.

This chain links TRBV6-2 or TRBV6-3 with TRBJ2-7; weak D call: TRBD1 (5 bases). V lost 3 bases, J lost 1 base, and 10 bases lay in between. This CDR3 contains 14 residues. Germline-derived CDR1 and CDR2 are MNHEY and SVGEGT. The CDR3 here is CASSYPPGSYEQYF. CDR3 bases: TGTGCCAGCAGTTATCCACCAGGGTCCTACGAGCAGTACTTC.

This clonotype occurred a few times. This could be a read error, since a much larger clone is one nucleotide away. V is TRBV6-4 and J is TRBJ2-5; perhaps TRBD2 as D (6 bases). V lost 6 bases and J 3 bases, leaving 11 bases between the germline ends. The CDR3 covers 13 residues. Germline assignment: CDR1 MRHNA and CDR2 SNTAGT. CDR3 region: CASRATSKETQYF. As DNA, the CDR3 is TGTGCCAGCAGGGCTACTAGCAAAGAGACCCAGTACTTC.

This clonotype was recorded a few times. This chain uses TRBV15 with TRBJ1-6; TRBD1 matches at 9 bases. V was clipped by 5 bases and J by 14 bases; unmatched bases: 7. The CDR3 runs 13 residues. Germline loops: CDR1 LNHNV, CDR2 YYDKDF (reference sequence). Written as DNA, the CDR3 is TGTGCCACCAGCCGGGACAGGGTCTTAACCCTCCACTTT. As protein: CATSRDRVLTLHF.

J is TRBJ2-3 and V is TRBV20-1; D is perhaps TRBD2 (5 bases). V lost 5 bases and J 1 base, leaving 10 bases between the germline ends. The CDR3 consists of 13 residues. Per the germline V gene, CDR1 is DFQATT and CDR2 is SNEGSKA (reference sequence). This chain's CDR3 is CSASAERTDTQYF. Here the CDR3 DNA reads TGCAGTGCTTCAGCGGAGCGCACAGATACGCAGTATTTT.

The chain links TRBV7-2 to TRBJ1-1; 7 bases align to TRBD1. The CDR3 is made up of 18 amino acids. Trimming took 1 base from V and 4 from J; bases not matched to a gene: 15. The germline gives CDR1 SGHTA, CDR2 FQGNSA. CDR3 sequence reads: CASSLGQGYVGWSTEAFF. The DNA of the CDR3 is TGTGCCAGCAGCTTAGGACAGGGTTATGTTGGGTGGAGCACTGAAGCTTTCTTT.

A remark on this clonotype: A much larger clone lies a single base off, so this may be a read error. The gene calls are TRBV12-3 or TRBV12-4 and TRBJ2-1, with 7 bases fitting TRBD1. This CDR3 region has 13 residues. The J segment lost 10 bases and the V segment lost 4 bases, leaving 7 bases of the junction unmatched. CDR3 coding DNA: TGTGCCAGCAGTTCGGGACAGTACTACGAGCAGTTCTTC. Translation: CASSSGQYYEQFF.

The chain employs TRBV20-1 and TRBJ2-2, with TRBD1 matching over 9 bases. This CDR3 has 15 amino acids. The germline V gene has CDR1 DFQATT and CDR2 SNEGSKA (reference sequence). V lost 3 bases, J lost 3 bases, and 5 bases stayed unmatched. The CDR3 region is CSARADRGYTGELFF. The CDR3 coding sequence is TGCAGTGCTAGGGCCGACAGGGGGTACACCGGGGAGCTGTTTTTT.

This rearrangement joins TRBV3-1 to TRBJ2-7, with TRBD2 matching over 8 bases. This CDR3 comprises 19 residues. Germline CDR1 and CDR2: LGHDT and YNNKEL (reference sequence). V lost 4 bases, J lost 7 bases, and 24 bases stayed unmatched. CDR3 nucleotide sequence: TGTGCCAGCAGCCCGCGGGTCGGTTTCGCGGGGGGCCGTGTTGAAGAGCAGTACTTC. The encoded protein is CASSPRVGFAGGRVEEQYF.

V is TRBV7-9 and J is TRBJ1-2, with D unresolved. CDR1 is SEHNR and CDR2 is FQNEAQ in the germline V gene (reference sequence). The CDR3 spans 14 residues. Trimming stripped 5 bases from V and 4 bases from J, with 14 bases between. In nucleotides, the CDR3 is TGTGCCAGCAGCCTCACCCCCTCCGCCTATGGCTACACCTTC. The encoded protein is CASSLTPSAYGYTF.

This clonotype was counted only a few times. CDR3 in DNA: TGCGCCAGCAGCTTGGCTCCGGGGGCGACCGAAGATACGCAGTATTTT. Encoded protein: CASSLAPGATEDTQYF. The chain couples TRBV5-1 to TRBJ2-3, with D perhaps given as TRBD1 or TRBD2 (6 bases each). CDR3 length: 16 residues. Germline loops: CDR1 SGHRS, CDR2 YFSETQ. Trimming removed 0 bases at V and 5 bases at J, with 16 bases between.